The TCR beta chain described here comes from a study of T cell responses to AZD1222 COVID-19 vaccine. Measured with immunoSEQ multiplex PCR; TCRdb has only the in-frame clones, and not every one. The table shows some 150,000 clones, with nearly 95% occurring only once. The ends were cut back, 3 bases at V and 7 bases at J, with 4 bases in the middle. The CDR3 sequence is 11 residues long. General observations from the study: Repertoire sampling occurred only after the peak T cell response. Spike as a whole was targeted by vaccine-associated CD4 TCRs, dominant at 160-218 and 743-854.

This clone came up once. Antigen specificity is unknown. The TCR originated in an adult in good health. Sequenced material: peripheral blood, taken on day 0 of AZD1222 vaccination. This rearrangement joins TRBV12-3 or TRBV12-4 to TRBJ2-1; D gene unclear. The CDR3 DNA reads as TGTGCCAGCAGTTTGCGGAATGAGCAGTTCTTC. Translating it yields CASSLRNEQFF.